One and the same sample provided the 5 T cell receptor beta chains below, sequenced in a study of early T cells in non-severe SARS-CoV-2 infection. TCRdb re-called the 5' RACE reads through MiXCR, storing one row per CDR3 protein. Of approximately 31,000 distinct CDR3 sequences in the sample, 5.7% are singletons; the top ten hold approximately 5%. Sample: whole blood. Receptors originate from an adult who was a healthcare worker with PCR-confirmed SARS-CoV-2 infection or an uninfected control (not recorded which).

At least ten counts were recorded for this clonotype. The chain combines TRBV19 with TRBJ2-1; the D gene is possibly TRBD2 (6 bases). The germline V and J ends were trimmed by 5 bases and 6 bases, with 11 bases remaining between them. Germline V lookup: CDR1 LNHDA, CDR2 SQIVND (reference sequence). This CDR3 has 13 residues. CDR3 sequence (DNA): TGTGCCAGTAGTGGGAGGTTGCGCAATGAGCAGTTCTTC. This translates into CASSGRLRNEQFF.

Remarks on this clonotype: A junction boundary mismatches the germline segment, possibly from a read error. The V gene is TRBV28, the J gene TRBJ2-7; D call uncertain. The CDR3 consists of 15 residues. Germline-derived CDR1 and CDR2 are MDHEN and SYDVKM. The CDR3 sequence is CASTQRQPYSYGQYF. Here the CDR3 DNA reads TGTGCCAGCACCCAGAGGCAGCCTTACTCCTACGGGCAGTACTTC.

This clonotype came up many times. The CDR3 region is CASSTGAPNTEAFF. CDR3 sequence (DNA): TGTGCCAGCAGCACAGGGGCCCCAAACACTGAAGCTTTCTTT. The chain joins TRBV12-3 or TRBV12-4 to TRBJ1-1; 7 nucleotides line up with TRBD1. The CDR3 covers 14 residues. V shed 6 bases, J shed 2 bases, and the junction held 6 bases outside the gene matches.

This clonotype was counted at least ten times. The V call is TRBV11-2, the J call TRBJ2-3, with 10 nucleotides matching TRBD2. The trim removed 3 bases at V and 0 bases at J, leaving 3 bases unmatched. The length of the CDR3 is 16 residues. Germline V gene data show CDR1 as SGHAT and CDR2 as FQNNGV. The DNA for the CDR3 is TGTGCCAGCAGCTTGGGACTAGCGCCTAGCACAGATACGCAGTATTTT. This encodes CASSLGLAPSTDTQYF.

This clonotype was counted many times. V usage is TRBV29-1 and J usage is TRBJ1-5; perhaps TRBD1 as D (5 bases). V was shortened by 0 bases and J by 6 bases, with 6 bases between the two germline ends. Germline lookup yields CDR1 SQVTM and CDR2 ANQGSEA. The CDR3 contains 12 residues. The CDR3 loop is CSVEDGGQPQHF. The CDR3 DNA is TGCAGCGTTGAAGATGGGGGTCAGCCCCAGCATTTT.